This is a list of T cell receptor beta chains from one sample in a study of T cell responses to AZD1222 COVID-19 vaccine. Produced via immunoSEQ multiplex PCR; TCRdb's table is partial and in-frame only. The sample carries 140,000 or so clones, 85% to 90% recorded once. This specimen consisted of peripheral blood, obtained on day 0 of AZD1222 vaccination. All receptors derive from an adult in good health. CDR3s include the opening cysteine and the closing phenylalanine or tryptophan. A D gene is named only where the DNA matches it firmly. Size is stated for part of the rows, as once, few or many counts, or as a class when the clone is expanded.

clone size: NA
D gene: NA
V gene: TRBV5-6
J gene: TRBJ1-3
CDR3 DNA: TGTGCCAGCAGCCCCCTACAGGGTATTGGAAACACCATATATTTT
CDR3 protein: CASSPLQGIGNTIYF

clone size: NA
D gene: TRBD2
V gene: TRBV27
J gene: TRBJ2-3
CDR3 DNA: TGTGCCAGCAGTTTCGGACTAGCGGGGTATACGCAGTATTTT
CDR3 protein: CASSFGLAGYTQYF

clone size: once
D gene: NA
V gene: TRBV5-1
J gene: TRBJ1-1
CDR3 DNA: TGCGCCAGCAACACAGACCCAAACACTGAAGCTTTCTTT
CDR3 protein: CASNTDPNTEAFF

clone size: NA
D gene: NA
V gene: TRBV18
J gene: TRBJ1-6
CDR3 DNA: TGTGCCAGCTCAAAAACCGGGACCTCTTCACCCCTCCACTTT
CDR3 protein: CASSKTGTSSPLHF

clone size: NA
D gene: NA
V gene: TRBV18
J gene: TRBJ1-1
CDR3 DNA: TGTGCCAGCTCACCACCACTGCAGGGTTTGAACACTGAAGCTTTCTTT
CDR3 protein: CASSPPLQGLNTEAFF

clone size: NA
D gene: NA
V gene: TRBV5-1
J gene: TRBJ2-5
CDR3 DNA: TGCGCCAGCAGCTTGGGGGGGACGATTGGAGAGACCCAGTACTTC
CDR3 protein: CASSLGGTIGETQYF

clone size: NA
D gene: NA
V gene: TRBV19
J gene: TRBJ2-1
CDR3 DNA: TGTGCCAGTAGTATAGTGGGGGGGCGGGTTCGAGACAATGAGCAGTTCTTC
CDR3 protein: CASSIVGGRVRDNEQFF

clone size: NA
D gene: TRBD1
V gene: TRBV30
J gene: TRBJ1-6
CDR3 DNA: TGTGCCTGGACTCCGGACAGGGGATCCTATAATTCACCCCTCCACTTT
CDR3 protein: CAWTPDRGSYNSPLHF

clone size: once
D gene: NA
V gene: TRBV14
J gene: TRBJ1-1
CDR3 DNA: TGTGCCAGCAGCCATCACCTTGGGACACCCCACACTGAAGCTTTCTTT
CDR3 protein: CASSHHLGTPHTEAFF

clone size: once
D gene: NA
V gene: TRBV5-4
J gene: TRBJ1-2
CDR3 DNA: TGTGCCAGCAGCTCGAATGGGGCGCGTGGCTACACCTTC
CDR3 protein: CASSSNGARGYTF

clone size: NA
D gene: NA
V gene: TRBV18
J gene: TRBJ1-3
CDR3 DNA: TGTGCCAGCTCACCCCAACTTGGAGGGTACGAGAACACCATATATTTT
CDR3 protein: CASSPQLGGYENTIYF

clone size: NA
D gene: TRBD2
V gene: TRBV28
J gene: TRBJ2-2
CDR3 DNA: TGTGCCAGCAGTTCCTACACCAGCGGGGGCCGGGAGCTGTTTTTT
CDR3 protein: CASSSYTSGGRELFF

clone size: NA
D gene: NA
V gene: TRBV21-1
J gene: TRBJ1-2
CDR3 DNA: TGTGCCAGCAGCAAAGTGCACAGATTGATCAACTATGGCTACACCTTC
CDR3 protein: CASSKVHRLINYGYTF

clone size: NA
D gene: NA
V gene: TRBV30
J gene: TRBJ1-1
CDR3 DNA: TGTGCCTGGAGTGGGGGCCTTGTGACAGGTGCTGAAGCTTTCTTT
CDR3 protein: CAWSGGLVTGAEAFF

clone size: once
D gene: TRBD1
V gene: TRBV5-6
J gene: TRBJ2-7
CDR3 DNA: TGTGCCAGCAGCTTGGAGTACTCCACGACAGGGAACTTTTTAAGAGAGCAGTACTTC
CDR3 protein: CASSLEYSTTGNFLREQYF

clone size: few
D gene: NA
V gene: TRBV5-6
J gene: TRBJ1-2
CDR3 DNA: TGTGCCAGCAGCTTGATGAGGGACAACTATGGCTACACCTTC
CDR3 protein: CASSLMRDNYGYTF

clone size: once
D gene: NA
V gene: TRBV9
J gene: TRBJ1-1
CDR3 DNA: TGTGCCAGCAGCCCAGGTCACATGAACACTGAAGCTTTCTTT
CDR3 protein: CASSPGHMNTEAFF

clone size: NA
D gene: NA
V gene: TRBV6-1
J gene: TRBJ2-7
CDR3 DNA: TGTGCCAGCAGTGAAGCGGGTGGAGGGAGGCTCTACGAGCAGTACTTC
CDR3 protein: CASSEAGGGRLYEQYF

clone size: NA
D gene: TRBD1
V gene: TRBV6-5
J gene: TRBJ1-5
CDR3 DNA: TGTGCCAGCACCAGGACAGGGCCGAATCAGCCCCAGCATTTT
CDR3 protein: CASTRTGPNQPQHF

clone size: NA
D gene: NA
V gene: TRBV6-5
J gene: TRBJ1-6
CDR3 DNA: TGTGCCATCTCCCCCGGACCCTATAATTCACCCCTCCACTTT
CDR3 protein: CAISPGPYNSPLHF

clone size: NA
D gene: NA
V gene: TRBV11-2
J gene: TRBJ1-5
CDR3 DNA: TGTGCCAGCAGCTCCGGACATAGCAATCAGCCCCAGCATTTT
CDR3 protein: CASSSGHSNQPQHF

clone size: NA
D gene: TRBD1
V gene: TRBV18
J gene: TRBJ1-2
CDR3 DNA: TGTGCCAGCTCACCTTTCCTGACAGGGCGCTATGGCTACACCTTC
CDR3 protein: CASSPFLTGRYGYTF